One sample yielded the 29 T cell receptor beta chains listed below, sequenced in a study of T cell responses to AZD1222 COVID-19 vaccine. Only in-frame clones appear in the TCRdb table, and some are missing; sequencing was by immunoSEQ multiplex PCR. The sample includes roughly 140,000 clones, about 91% of them seen just once. This specimen consisted of peripheral blood, obtained on day 0 of AZD1222 vaccination. The receptors shown here come from an adult in good health.

The table lists this clone with a few counts. The chain links TRBV6-2 or TRBV6-3 to TRBJ1-2; D might be TRBD1 (5 bases). Trimming cost V 3 bases and J 4 bases, with 9 bases left between them. The CDR3 is 13 amino acids. Germline V gene sequence: CDR1 MNHEY, CDR2 SVGEGT. The CDR3 DNA follows: TGTGCCAGCAGTTATTCGGGGACCTATGGCTACACCTTC. Its protein product is CASSYSGTYGYTF.

J is TRBJ1-2 and V is TRBV29-1, with D possibly being TRBD1 (6 bases). Trimming shortened V by 5 bases and J by 7 bases, and 20 bases separated the two germline ends. Germline lookup yields CDR1 SQVTM and CDR2 ANQGSEA. The CDR3 spans 14 residues. CDR3 bases: TGCAGCGTTTCCGAAGGGGGGGGGATGCGTGGCTACACCTTC. Protein product: CSVSEGGGMRGYTF. Together with reference TRBV29-1 and TRBJ1-2, the CDR3 gives the full variable domain: SAVISQKPSRDICQRGTSLTIQCQVDSQVTMMFWYRQQPGQSLTLIATANQGSEATYESGFVIDKFPISRPNLTFSTLTVSNMSPEDSSIYLCSVSEGGGMRGYTFGSGTRLTVV.

V is TRBV19 and J is TRBJ1-2; no reliable D call. CDR1 is LNHDA and CDR2 is SQIVND in the germline V gene (reference sequence). The CDR3 runs 12 residues. The V end was cut by 5 bases, the J end by 1 base, with 5 bases between. CDR3 coding DNA: TGTGCCAGTAGTCCGGTTAACTATGGCTACACCTTC. This codes for CASSPVNYGYTF.

The J gene is TRBJ2-3, the V gene TRBV7-3, with 11 bases matching TRBD2. Germline V gives CDR1 SGHTA, CDR2 FQGTGA. The CDR3 is 15 amino acids. Unmatched junction bases numbered 14, after V lost 7 bases and J lost 11 bases. This CDR3 reads CASTKTGTSGEQQYF. For the CDR3, the DNA is TGTGCCAGCACCAAGACGGGGACTAGCGGAGAACAGCAGTATTTT. Looking up the rest from reference TRBV7-3 and TRBJ2-3 gives the full variable domain: GAGVSQTPSNKVTEKGKYVELRCDPISGHTALYWYRQSLGQGPEFLIYFQGTGAADDSGLPNDRFFAVRPEGSVSTLKIQRTERGDSAVYLCASTKTGTSGEQQYFGPGTRLTVL.

J is TRBJ1-2 and V is TRBV6-5; TRBD1 is a possible D gene (5 bases). CDR1 and CDR2 from the germline V gene are MNHEY and SVGAGI. This CDR3 has 14 amino acids. The V gene lost 8 bases and the J gene lost 4 bases, with 17 bases spanning the gap. For the CDR3, the DNA is TGTGCCAGCGGGGCAGGCCGGCTCAGCTATGGCTACACCTTC. It translates to CASGAGRLSYGYTF.

The chain employs TRBV14 and TRBJ1-1; no clear D. CDR3 length equals 15 residues. V gave up 4 bases and J gave up 0 bases, with 12 bases separating them. Germline-derived CDR1 and CDR2 are SGHDN and FVKESK. CDR3 DNA sequence: TGTGCCAGCAGCCCCCTCAGGAGGATGAACACTGAAGCTTTCTTT. Its translation: CASSPLRRMNTEAFF.

The rearrangement joins TRBV5-1 to TRBJ1-1, with D perhaps matching TRBD1 (5 bases). Germline V gene data show CDR1 as SGHRS and CDR2 as YFSETQ. V gave up 4 bases and J gave up 1 base, with 11 bases separating them. The CDR3 spans 14 residues. The CDR3 coding sequence is TGCGCCAGCAGCCAGGGTACAGCGAACACTGAAGCTTTCTTT. It is translated as CASSQGTANTEAFF.

The gene calls are TRBV6-2 or TRBV6-3 and TRBJ2-1; no clear D gene. The CDR3 extends over 12 amino acids. Germline assignment: CDR1 MNHEY and CDR2 SVGEGT. Trimming took off 5 bases at V and 3 bases at J, with 5 bases between the two ends. CDR3 coding DNA: TGTGCCAGCAGTGCCAGCTACAATGAGCAGTTCTTC. This encodes CASSASYNEQFF.

The V and J genes are TRBV28 and TRBJ1-2; D is ambiguous. The CDR3 runs to 11 residues. In germline, CDR1 is MDHEN, CDR2 SYDVKM. V shed 4 bases and J shed 8 bases, with 8 bases lying between them. The DNA for the CDR3 is TGTGCCAGCAGTTCTAGTCGCGGCTACACCTTC. Amino acid sequence: CASSSSRGYTF.

On this clone itself: One end of the junction varies from germline; a read error may be responsible. V gene TRBV27 combines with J gene TRBJ1-2; TRBD1 might be the D (6 bases). The CDR3 extends over 15 amino acids. Per germline, CDR1 MNHEY and CDR2 SMNVEV (reference sequence). The CDR3 region has the DNA TGTGCCAGCAGTGTATCAGGGGCGGGCCTCTATGGCTACACCTTC. Its protein product is CASSVSGAGLYGYTF.

The chain employs TRBV25-1 and TRBJ2-7; weak D call: TRBD1 (6 bases). Germline-derived CDR1 and CDR2 are MGHDK and SYGVNS. The length of the CDR3 is 13 residues. Between the trimmed V and J ends, which lost 3 bases and 2 bases, there was a span of 8 bases. The CDR3 loop reads CASSEGAAYEQYF. CDR3 nucleotides: TGTGCCAGCAGTGAGGGGGCAGCCTACGAGCAGTACTTC.

This clone was detected a few times. The chain carries TRBV29-1 and TRBJ2-7; 9 nucleotides agree with TRBD1. This CDR3 is 13 amino acids long. Germline CDR1 reads SQVTM; CDR2 reads ANQGSEA. J gave up 1 base and V 3 bases, and 1 base lay outside the gene matches. The CDR3 DNA follows: TGCAGCGTTGATGGGACAGGGTCCTACGAGCAGTACTTC. Its translation: CSVDGTGSYEQYF.

V usage is TRBV6-5 and J usage is TRBJ2-7; a weak D match, TRBD2 (6 bases). The germline gives CDR1 MNHEY, CDR2 SVGAGI. The CDR3 has 14 amino acids. V lost 6 bases to trimming and J lost 2 bases, with 14 bases between them. The CDR3 DNA reads as TGTGCCAGCAGCCCGGGAGATGCTACCTACGAGCAGTACTTC. It specifies CASSPGDATYEQYF.

The chain employs TRBV6-5 and TRBJ1-1; D ambiguous. The CDR3 sequence is 13 residues long. V was cut by 6 bases and J by 0 bases, with 8 bases left in between. Per the germline V gene, CDR1 is MNHEY and CDR2 is SVGAGI. The CDR3 spells CASRKVMNTEAFF. The CDR3 DNA reads as TGTGCCAGCAGGAAAGTTATGAACACTGAAGCTTTCTTT.

The V gene is TRBV9, the J gene TRBJ2-7; 9 bases agree with TRBD2. V shed 3 bases and J 0 bases; nucleotides not matched to a gene: 4. CDR1 and CDR2 from the germline V gene are SGDLS and YYNGEE. The CDR3 spans 15 residues. CDR3 residues: CASSGGTSRSYEQYF. CDR3 nucleotides: TGTGCCAGCAGCGGAGGGACTAGCCGCTCCTACGAGCAGTACTTC.

The gene calls are TRBV13 and TRBJ2-7; possible D gene TRBD2, 6 bases. CDR1 PRHDT and CDR2 FYEKMQ come from the germline V gene (reference sequence). The V end was cut by 3 bases, the J end by 6 bases, with 9 bases between. The CDR3 is 12 amino acids. Here the CDR3 reads CASSFPGGEQYF. CDR3 DNA: TGTGCCAGCAGCTTCCCCGGGGGCGAGCAGTACTTC.

The gene calls are TRBV10-3 and TRBJ2-1; D is perhaps TRBD1 or TRBD2 (5 bases each). The CDR3 sequence is 17 residues long. The V gene's germline CDR1 is ENHRY and CDR2 SYGVKD. Deletions cut 3 bases from V and 7 bases from J, with 22 bases between. CDR3 bases: TGTGCCATCAGTGAAATAGTGGGGCTAGCATCAGGGAATGAGCAGTTCTTC. Encoded protein: CAISEIVGLASGNEQFF.

The chain uses TRBV9 and TRBJ1-5; D is perhaps TRBD1 (6 bases). This CDR3 is built from 17 residues. From germline, CDR1 is SGDLS and CDR2 YYNGEE. The V end was cut by 0 bases, the J end by 0 bases, with 13 bases between. The CDR3 loop is CASSVAGGRNSNQPQHF. DNA of the CDR3: TGTGCCAGCAGCGTAGCCGGGGGGCGGAATAGCAATCAGCCCCAGCATTTT.

The chain uses TRBV20-1 and TRBJ2-7, with 11 bases that match TRBD2. Germline CDR1 and CDR2: DFQATT and SNEGSKA (reference sequence). J was trimmed by 6 bases and V by 3 bases; bases with no gene match: 10. This CDR3 has 15 residues. CDR3 DNA sequence: TGCAGTGCTAGTCGGGGGTGGCTAGCGGGAGGCGAGCAGTACTTC. Residues: CSASRGWLAGGEQYF.

The chain is built from TRBV4-1 and TRBJ2-7; TRBD1 agrees at 7 bases. Germline CDR1 and CDR2: MGHRA and YSYEKL. V was pared by 4 bases and J by 5 bases, with 11 bases of the junction left unmatched. This CDR3 region has 15 residues. CDR3 bases: TGCGCCAGCAGCCCCAGGGGGATAGGAGACGACGAGCAGTACTTC. Amino acid sequence: CASSPRGIGDDEQYF.

In this sample, this clone turned up once. The rearrangement uses TRBV6-5 and TRBJ1-2; 12 bases are a match to TRBD1. The germline V gene has CDR1 MNHEY and CDR2 SVGAGI. The CDR3 runs 16 residues. The V gene end was trimmed by 2 bases and the J gene end by 4 bases; junction bases not matched to a gene: 5. The CDR3 coding sequence is TGTGCCAGCAGTTACGGGACAGGGGGCTCGTTCTATGGCTACACCTTC. This encodes CASSYGTGGSFYGYTF.

The CDR3 DNA follows: TGTGCCAGCAGCCGCGTTAGAGATGAGCAGTTCTTC. Translated, it gives CASSRVRDEQFF. V and J are TRBV12-3 or TRBV12-4 and TRBJ2-1, with no clear D. The V end lost 6 bases, the J end lost 8 bases, and 11 bases lay between the germline ends. This CDR3 has 12 amino acids.

The genes are TRBV7-9 and TRBJ2-1, with D perhaps given as TRBD1 or TRBD2 (5 bases each). The V gene lost 4 bases and the J gene lost 7 bases, with 26 bases spanning the gap. Germline assignment: CDR1 SEHNR and CDR2 FQNEAQ (reference sequence). The length of the CDR3 is 18 residues. The CDR3 DNA reads TGTGCCAGCAGCTCCACGGCCCAGCCCATTTGGGGGAAGAATGAGCAGTTCTTC. Translation gives CASSSTAQPIWGKNEQFF.

This clone was counted a single time. This chain uses TRBV9 with TRBJ2-5; 7 bases fit TRBD1. This CDR3 spans 15 amino acids. Germline CDR1 and CDR2: SGDLS and YYNGEE. V was clipped by 5 bases and J by 2 bases; unmatched bases: 9. The CDR3 loop is CASRKNTGEQETQYF. The DNA for the CDR3 is TGTGCCAGCAGGAAGAACACAGGGGAGCAAGAGACCCAGTACTTC. The full variable domain, in which reference TRBV9 and TRBJ2-5 provide the parts outside the CDR3, is DSGVTQTPKHLITATGQRVTLRCSPRSGDLSVYWYQQSLDQGLQFLIQYYNGEERAKGNILERFSAQQFPDLHSELNLSSLELGDSALYFCASRKNTGEQETQYFGPGTRLLVL.

The chain recombines TRBV19 with TRBJ2-5, with D possibly TRBD2 on 7 matching bases. The CDR3 spans 22 residues. The V gene's germline CDR1 is LNHDA and CDR2 SQIVND (reference sequence). The V and J ends lost 8 bases and 5 bases respectively, with 42 bases between them. CDR3 amino acids: CASSTGYRWGRRGRDVQETQYF. The DNA of the CDR3 is TGTGCCAGTTCAACCGGATATAGGTGGGGCCGAAGGGGGAGGGACGTCCAGGAGACCCAGTACTTC.

The genes are TRBV19 and TRBJ2-2, with 10 bases fitting TRBD1. The CDR3 is 16 amino acids. V was clipped by 3 bases and J by 6 bases; unmatched bases: 7. The germline V gene has CDR1 LNHDA and CDR2 SQIVND (reference sequence). The CDR3 reads CASSIVGTGVAGELFF. The CDR3 region has the DNA TGTGCCAGTAGTATTGTGGGGACAGGGGTGGCCGGGGAGCTGTTTTTT.

The chain links TRBV12-3 or TRBV12-4 to TRBJ1-2; D uncertain. Trimming removed 2 bases from V and 4 bases from J, with 8 bases in between. The CDR3 contains 13 residues. CDR3: CASSLTALYGYTF. CDR3 sequence (DNA): TGTGCCAGCAGTTTAACAGCCCTCTATGGCTACACCTTC.

With regard to this clone: A read error may explain this, as a much larger clone is one base away. The chain uses TRBV11-3 and TRBJ2-2, with TRBD2 as a possible D gene (6 bases). From germline, CDR1 is SGHNT and CDR2 YENEEA. V was pared by 1 base and J by 4 bases, with 10 bases between. The CDR3 sequence is 15 residues long. The CDR3, as DNA: TGTGCCAGCAGCTTAGCGGGAGTGGCCACCGGGGAGCTGTTTTTT. It is translated as CASSLAGVATGELFF.

The chain carries TRBV9 and TRBJ2-7; perhaps TRBD2 as D (5 bases). The CDR3 has 15 residues. The germline V and J ends were trimmed by 3 bases and 2 bases, with 15 bases remaining between them. Per the germline V gene, CDR1 is SGDLS and CDR2 is YYNGEE. The CDR3, as DNA: TGTGCCAGCAGCGCGAGTGGACTCAGCACCTACGAGCAGTACTTC. Protein product: CASSASGLSTYEQYF.